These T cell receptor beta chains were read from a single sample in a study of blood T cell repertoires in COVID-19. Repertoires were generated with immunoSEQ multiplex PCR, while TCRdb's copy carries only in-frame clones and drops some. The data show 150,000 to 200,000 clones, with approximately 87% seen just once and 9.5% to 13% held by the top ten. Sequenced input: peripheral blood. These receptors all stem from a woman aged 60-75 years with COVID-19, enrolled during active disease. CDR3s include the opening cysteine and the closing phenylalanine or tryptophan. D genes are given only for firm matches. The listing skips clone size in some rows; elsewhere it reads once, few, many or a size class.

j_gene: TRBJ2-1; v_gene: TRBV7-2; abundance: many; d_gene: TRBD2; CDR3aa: CASSRTPGLGYEPEQFF; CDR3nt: TGTGCCAGCAGTCGAACCCCGGGACTAGGATATGAACCCGAGCAGTTCTTC
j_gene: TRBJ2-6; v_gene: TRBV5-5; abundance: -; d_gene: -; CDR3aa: CASSLRRGDSGANVLTF; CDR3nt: TGTGCCAGCAGCTTGCGCAGGGGAGACTCTGGGGCCAACGTCCTGACTTTC
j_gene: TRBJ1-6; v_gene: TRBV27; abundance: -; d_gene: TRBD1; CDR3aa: CASSLSTFTLAGGESYNSPLHF; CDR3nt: TGTGCCAGCAGTTTATCGACATTTACATTGGCAGGGGGCGAGTCCTATAATTCACCCCTCCACTTT
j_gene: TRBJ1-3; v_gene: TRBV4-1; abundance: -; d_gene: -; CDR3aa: CASSRGREGNTIYF; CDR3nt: TGCGCCAGCAGTCGCGGCAGGGAAGGAAACACCATATATTTT
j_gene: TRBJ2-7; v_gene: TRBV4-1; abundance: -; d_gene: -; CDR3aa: CASSQETRGKYEQYF; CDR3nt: TGCGCCAGCAGCCAAGAGACTAGAGGGAAATACGAGCAGTACTTC
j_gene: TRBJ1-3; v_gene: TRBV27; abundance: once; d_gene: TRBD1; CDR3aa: CASRYQGDSGNTIYF; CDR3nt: TGTGCCAGCAGGTACCAGGGGGACTCTGGAAACACCATATATTTT
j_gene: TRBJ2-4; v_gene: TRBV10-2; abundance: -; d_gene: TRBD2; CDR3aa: CASLRTSLDIQYF; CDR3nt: TGCGCCAGCCTACGGACTAGCTTAGACATTCAGTACTTC
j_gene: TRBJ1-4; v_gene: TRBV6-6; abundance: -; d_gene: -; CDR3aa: CASSSSRVGSEKLFF; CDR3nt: TGTGCCAGCAGTTCATCCAGGGTTGGTAGCGAAAAACTGTTTTTT
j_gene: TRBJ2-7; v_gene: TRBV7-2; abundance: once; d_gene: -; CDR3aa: CASSPGGPPQGEQYF; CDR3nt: TGTGCCAGCAGCCCGGGCGGTCCACCTCAGGGCGAGCAGTACTTC
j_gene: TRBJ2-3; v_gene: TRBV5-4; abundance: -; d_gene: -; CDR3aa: CASSLVAGTDTQYF; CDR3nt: TGTGCCAGCAGCTTGGTTGCGGGCACAGATACGCAGTATTTT
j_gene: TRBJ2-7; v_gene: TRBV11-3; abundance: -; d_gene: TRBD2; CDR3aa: CASSPGGTSYEQYF; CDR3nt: TGTGCCAGCAGCCCGGGGGGGACTAGCTACGAGCAGTACTTC
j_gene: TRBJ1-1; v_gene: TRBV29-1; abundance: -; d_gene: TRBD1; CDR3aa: CSVASRGRDTEAFF; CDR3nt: TGCAGCGTTGCGAGCAGGGGGCGGGACACTGAAGCTTTCTTT
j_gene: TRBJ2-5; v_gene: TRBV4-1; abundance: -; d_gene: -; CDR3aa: CASSQPNPGLGGKTQYF; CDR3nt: TGCGCCAGCAGCCAACCAAATCCGGGCCTAGGGGGAAAGACCCAGTACTTC
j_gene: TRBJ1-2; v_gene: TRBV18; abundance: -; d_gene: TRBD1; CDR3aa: CASSPLTGDYGYTF; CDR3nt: TGTGCCAGCTCACCACTGACAGGGGACTATGGCTACACCTTC
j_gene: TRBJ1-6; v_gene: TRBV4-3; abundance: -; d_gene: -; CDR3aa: CASSQGAVTESPLHF; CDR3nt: TGCGCCAGCAGCCAAGGAGCTGTCACTGAATCACCCCTCCACTTT
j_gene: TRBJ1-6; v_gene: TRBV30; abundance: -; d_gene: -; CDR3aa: CAWSGSGDSPLHF; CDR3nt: TGTGCCTGGAGTGGATCCGGGGATTCACCCCTCCACTTT
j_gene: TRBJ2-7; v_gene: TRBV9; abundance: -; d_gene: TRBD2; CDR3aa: CASSVNAGAYEQYF; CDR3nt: TGTGCCAGCAGCGTAAACGCGGGAGCCTACGAGCAGTACTTC
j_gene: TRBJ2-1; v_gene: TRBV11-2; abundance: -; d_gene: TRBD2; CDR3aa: CASSLRLAGVYNEQFF; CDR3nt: TGTGCCAGCAGCTTAAGACTAGCGGGGGTCTACAATGAGCAGTTCTTC
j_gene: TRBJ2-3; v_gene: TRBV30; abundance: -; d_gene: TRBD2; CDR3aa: CAWSVVTSGSADTQYF; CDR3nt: TGTGCCTGGAGTGTTGTGACTAGCGGGAGCGCAGATACGCAGTATTTT
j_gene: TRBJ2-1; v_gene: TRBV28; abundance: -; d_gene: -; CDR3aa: CASREVAAQFF; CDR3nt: TGTGCCAGCAGGGAAGTAGCAGCGCAGTTCTTC